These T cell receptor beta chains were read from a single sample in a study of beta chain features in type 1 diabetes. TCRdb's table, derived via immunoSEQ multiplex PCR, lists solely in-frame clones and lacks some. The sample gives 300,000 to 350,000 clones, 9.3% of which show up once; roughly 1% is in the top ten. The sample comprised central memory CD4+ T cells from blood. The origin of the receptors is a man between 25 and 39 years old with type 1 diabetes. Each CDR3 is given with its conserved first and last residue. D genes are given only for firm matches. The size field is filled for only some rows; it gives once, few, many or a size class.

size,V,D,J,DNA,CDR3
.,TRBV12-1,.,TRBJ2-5,TGTGCCAGCAGCAGGGGACAGGGAACGGGGGAGACCCAGTACTTC,CASSRGQGTGETQYF
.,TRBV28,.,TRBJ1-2,TGTGCCAGCAGTTCCGGGGAAAGGTATGGCTACACCTTC,CASSSGERYGYTF
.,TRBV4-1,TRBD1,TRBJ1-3,TGCGCCAGCAGCCAAGATAAGTGGCAGGGGGCTGGGAACACCATATATTTT,CASSQDKWQGAGNTIYF
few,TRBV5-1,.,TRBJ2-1,TGCGCCAGCAGCCCTTGGCAGGGCGCCCCGTTCTTC,CASSPWQGAPFF
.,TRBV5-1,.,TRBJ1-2,TGCGCCAGCGGCACGGAGCCCCTCTATGGCTACACCTTC,CASGTEPLYGYTF
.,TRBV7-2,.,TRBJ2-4,TGTGCCAGCAGCCCCCCTCCGGGGACACTGGACATTCAGTACTTC,CASSPPPGTLDIQYF
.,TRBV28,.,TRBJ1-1,TGTGCCAGCAGTCCCACCCGACAGTACCGTGAAGCTTTCTTT,CASSPTRQYREAFF
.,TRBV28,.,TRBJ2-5,TGTGCCAGCAGCACCCTGGGGGAGACCCAGTACTTC,CASSTLGETQYF
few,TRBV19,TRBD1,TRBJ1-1,TGTGCCAGTACCCCTTACAGGGGGCTGAACACTGAAGCTTTCTTT,CASTPYRGLNTEAFF
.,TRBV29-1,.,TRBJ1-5,TGCAGCGTTGAAATAATGGGACAAACCCAGCATTTT,CSVEIMGQTQHF
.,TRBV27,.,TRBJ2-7,TGTGCCAGCACCGGGACCGCCAAAGGTCGGCAGTACTTC,CASTGTAKGRQYF
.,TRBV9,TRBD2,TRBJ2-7,TGTGCCAGCAGCGTAGCGGGGGGAACTTATCAGCAGTACTTC,CASSVAGGTYQQYF
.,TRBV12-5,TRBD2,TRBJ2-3,TGTGCTAGTGGTTTACGTGCCTCTCCTAGCGGCTCCACAGATACGCAGTATTTT,CASGLRASPSGSTDTQYF
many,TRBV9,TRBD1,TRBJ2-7,TGTGCCAGCAGCTCGGGACAGGACCCCGGCTACGAGCAGTACTTC,CASSSGQDPGYEQYF
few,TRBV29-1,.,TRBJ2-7,TGCAGCGTTGAAGATGATACCTACGAGCAGTACTTC,CSVEDDTYEQYF
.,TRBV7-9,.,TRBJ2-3,TGTGCCAGCAGCGCACCCTGGGACTCCACAGATACGCAGTATTTT,CASSAPWDSTDTQYF
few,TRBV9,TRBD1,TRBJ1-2,TGTGCCAGCAGCGGACAGGGAAAAGCTAACTATGGCTACACCTTC,CASSGQGKANYGYTF
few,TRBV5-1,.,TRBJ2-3,TGTGCCAGCAGCTTGGTGGCGGGGGCTACAGATACGCAGTATTTT,CASSLVAGATDTQYF
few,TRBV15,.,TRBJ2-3,TGTGCCACCAGCAGTAGCGGCACAGATACGCAGTATTTT,CATSSSGTDTQYF